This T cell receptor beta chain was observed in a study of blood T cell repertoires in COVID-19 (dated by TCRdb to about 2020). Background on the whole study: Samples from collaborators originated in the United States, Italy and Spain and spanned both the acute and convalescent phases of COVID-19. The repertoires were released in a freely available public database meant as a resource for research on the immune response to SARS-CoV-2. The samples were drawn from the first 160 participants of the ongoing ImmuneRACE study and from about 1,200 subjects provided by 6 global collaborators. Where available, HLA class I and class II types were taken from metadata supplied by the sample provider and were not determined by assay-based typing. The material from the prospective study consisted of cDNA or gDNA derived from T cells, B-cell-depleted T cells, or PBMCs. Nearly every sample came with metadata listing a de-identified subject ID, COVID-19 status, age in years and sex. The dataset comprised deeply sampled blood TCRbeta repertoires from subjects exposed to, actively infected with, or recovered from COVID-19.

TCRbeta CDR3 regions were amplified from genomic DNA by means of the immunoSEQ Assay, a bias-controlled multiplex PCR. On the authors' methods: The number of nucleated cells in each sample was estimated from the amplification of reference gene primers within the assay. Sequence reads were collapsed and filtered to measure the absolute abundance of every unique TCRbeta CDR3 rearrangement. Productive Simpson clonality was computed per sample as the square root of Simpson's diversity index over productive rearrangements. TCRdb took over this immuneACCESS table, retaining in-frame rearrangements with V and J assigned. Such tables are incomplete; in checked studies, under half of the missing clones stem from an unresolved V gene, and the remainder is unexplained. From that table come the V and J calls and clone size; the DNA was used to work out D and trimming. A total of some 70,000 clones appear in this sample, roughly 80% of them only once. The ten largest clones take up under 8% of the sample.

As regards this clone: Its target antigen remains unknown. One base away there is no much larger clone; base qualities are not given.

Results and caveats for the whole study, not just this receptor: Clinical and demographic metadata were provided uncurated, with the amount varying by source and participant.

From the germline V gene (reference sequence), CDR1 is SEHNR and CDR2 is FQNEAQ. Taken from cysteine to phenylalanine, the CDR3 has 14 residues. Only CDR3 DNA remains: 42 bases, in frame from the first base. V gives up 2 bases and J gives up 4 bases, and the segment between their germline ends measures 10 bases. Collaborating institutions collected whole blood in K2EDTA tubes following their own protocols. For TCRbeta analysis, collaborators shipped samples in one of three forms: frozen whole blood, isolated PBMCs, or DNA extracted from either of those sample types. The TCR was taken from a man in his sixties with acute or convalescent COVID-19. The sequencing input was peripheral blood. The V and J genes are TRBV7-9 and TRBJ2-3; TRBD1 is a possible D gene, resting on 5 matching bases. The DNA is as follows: TGTGCCAGCAGCTTACGGCAGGGCCCAGATACGCAGTATTTT. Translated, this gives CASSLRQGPDTQYF.